This entry lists 25 T cell receptor beta chains sequenced from one sample in a study of cytotoxic CD8 clonotypes in ibrutinib-treated CLL. Assay used: immunoSEQ multiplex PCR; TCRdb lists only in-frame clones, some missing. The sample has 200,000 or so clones; 70% are singletons. The sample in question was PBMCs, obtained after 12 months of ibrutinib treatment. These TCRs come from a human donor with chronic lymphocytic leukemia.

This clone was recorded a few times. The V call is TRBV28, the J call TRBJ1-2; 9 bases fit TRBD1. The junction had 12 bases not matched to a gene; V was cut back by 4 bases and J by 3 bases. Germline CDR1 is MDHEN and CDR2 is SYDVKM. The CDR3 covers 17 residues. Here the CDR3 DNA reads TGTGCCAGCAGTTCACTTCCCGGGACAGGGATCTACTATGGCTACACCTTC. It translates to CASSSLPGTGIYYGYTF.

This clone occurred a few times. V and J are TRBV7-6 and TRBJ2-2, with TRBD2 identical over 7 bases. From germline, CDR1 is SGHVS and CDR2 FNYEAQ. With V trimmed by 2 bases and J by 4 bases, 7 bases remained unmatched. CDR3 length: 16 amino acids. The CDR3 sequence is CASSLSGRASTGELFF. The CDR3 DNA is TGTGCCAGCAGCTTAAGTGGGAGGGCCAGCACCGGGGAGCTGTTTTTT.

This clone was seen a handful of times. The chain has TRBV27 and TRBJ1-1; the D gene is possibly TRBD1 (5 bases). Germline loops: CDR1 MNHEY, CDR2 SMNVEV (reference sequence). Trimming removed 6 bases at V and 7 bases at J, with 15 bases between. The CDR3 is 13 residues long. The CDR3 coding sequence is TGTGCCAGCAGGGAGCAGGGAAGGGGTGAAGCTTTCTTT. Amino acids: CASREQGRGEAFF.

This clone came up a few times. The J gene is TRBJ2-7, the V gene TRBV6-5; 7 nucleotides line up with TRBD1. Germline CDR1 MNHEY, CDR2 SVGAGI. The trim removed 5 bases at V and 2 bases at J, leaving 6 bases unmatched. This CDR3 contains 14 residues. CDR3 amino acids: CASSAYRGPYEQYF. The DNA for the CDR3 is TGTGCCAGCAGTGCCTACAGGGGCCCCTACGAGCAGTACTTC.

The rearrangement uses TRBV7-8 and TRBJ1-5; unclear D gene. CDR1 and CDR2 (germline): SGHVS, FQNEAQ. This CDR3 region has 14 residues. The V end lost 4 bases, the J end lost 7 bases, and 14 bases lay between the germline ends. The DNA of the CDR3 is TGTGCCAGCAGCTATTCCGTTAAGGAGCAGCCCCAGCATTTT. Residues: CASSYSVKEQPQHF.

The chain combines TRBV29-1 with TRBJ1-2; possible D gene TRBD1, 6 bases. The CDR3 runs 15 residues. V gave up 3 bases and J gave up 7 bases, with 21 bases separating them. CDR1 is SQVTM and CDR2 is ANQGSEA in the germline V gene. CDR3 amino acids: CSVDGDGPLGGGYTF. The CDR3 DNA follows: TGCAGCGTTGATGGAGACGGGCCCCTAGGGGGTGGCTACACCTTC.

The chain couples TRBV6-5 to TRBJ1-5, with TRBD1 as a possible D gene (6 bases). CDR1 is MNHEY and CDR2 is SVGAGI in the germline V gene. V gave up 6 bases and J gave up 0 bases, with 9 bases separating them. This CDR3 comprises 14 residues. The CDR3 DNA is TGTGCCAGCAGCCAGGGGTTTAGCAATCAGCCCCAGCATTTT. This encodes CASSQGFSNQPQHF.

The CDR3 sequence is CASSLKPSTDTQYF. CDR3 bases: TGTGCCAGCAGCTTAAAACCTTCGACAGATACGCAGTATTTT. This chain uses TRBV13 with TRBJ2-3; D unresolved. This CDR3 is 14 amino acids long. The V gene's germline CDR1 is PRHDT and CDR2 FYEKMQ (reference sequence). The V gene lost 2 bases and the J gene lost 3 bases, with 9 bases spanning the gap.

The chain's CDR3 is CASSELDSSGNTIYF. The CDR3, as DNA: TGTGCCAGCAGTGAGTTGGACTCCTCTGGAAACACCATATATTTT. The chain combines TRBV6-1 with TRBJ1-3; the D is unclear. Germline loops: CDR1 MNHNS, CDR2 SASEGT. The CDR3 sequence is 15 residues long. V lost 3 bases and J lost 0, with 9 bases in between.

The DNA for the CDR3 is TGTGCCAGCAGCTCCCGTTCCGGGACTTCCTACGAGCAGTACTTC. Its protein is CASSSRSGTSYEQYF. V and J are TRBV11-3 and TRBJ2-7; D is perhaps TRBD2 (6 bases). The CDR3 is 15 residues long. Trimming stripped 4 bases from V and 1 base from J, with 14 bases between. Per germline, CDR1 SGHNT and CDR2 YENEEA. The whole variable domain, remainder taken from reference TRBV11-3 and TRBJ2-7, is EAGVVQSPRYKIIEKKQPVAFWCNPISGHNTLYWYLQNLGQGPELLIRYENEEAVDDSQLPKDRFSAERLKGVDSTLKIQPAELGDSAVYLCASSSRSGTSYEQYFGPGTRLTVT.

The V and J genes are TRBV4-1 and TRBJ1-1; D is undetermined. There are 15 residues in the CDR3. Trimming removed 0 bases at V and 0 bases at J, with 8 bases between. Germline V gene data show CDR1 as MGHRA and CDR2 as YSYEKL. CDR3: CASSQDRLLNTEAFF. CDR3 sequence (DNA): TGCGCCAGCAGCCAAGACCGTCTGTTGAACACTGAAGCTTTCTTT.

The genes are TRBV5-6 and TRBJ1-1, with D tentatively TRBD1 (5 bases). Trimming cost V 5 bases and J 2 bases, with 10 bases left between them. This CDR3 has 13 residues. Germline CDR1 SGHDT, CDR2 YYEEEE. The chain's CDR3 is CASSEGLNTEAFF. DNA for the CDR3: TGTGCCAGCAGTGAGGGGCTCAACACTGAAGCTTTCTTT.

The chain links TRBV29-1 to TRBJ2-1; D tentatively fits TRBD1 or TRBD2 (6 bases each). Trimming cost V 6 bases and J 4 bases, with 16 bases left between them. The length of the CDR3 is 14 residues. Germline V gene sequence: CDR1 SQVTM, CDR2 ANQGSEA. The CDR3 reads CSVIGRDKYNEQFF. CDR3 nucleotides: TGCAGCGTCATTGGGCGGGACAAATACAATGAGCAGTTCTTC.

The chain uses TRBV6-5 and TRBJ2-7; maybe TRBD2 (5 bases). The V gene lost 6 bases and the J gene lost 7 bases, with 16 bases spanning the gap. This CDR3 comprises 13 residues. Germline V lookup: CDR1 MNHEY, CDR2 SVGAGI. The CDR3 nucleotides are TGTGCCAGCAGGAGCCGGTCCCCGGGAGAGCAGTACTTC. Translated, it gives CASRSRSPGEQYF.

This chain uses TRBV7-8 with TRBJ1-5; no clear D gene. Germline V gene data show CDR1 as SGHVS and CDR2 as FQNEAQ. Trimming removed 5 bases from V and 8 bases from J, with 19 bases in between. The CDR3 is made up of 15 amino acids. The CDR3 reads CASSPRTGEREPQHF. The CDR3 DNA reads as TGTGCCAGCAGCCCCAGGACTGGGGAGAGGGAGCCCCAGCATTTT. The entire variable domain, with the rest obtained from reference TRBV7-8 and TRBJ1-5, is as follows: GAGVSQSPRYKVAKRGQDVALRCDPISGHVSLFWYQQALGQGPEFLTYFQNEAQLDKSGLPSDRFFAERPEGSVSTLKIQRTQQEDSAVYLCASSPRTGEREPQHFGDGTRLSIL.

The V gene is TRBV4-1, the J gene TRBJ1-1, with 8 bases fitting TRBD1. The CDR3 sequence is 18 residues long. Germline loops: CDR1 MGHRA, CDR2 YSYEKL. The trim removed 1 base at V and 1 base at J, leaving 11 bases unmatched. CDR3 in DNA: TGCGCCAGCAGCCAAGCCCGAACCGGGACAGGAAAGAACACTGAAGCTTTCTTT. It translates to CASSQARTGTGKNTEAFF.

The chain's CDR3 is CAWSSGIRREQPQHF. CDR3 bases: TGTGCCTGGAGTTCGGGGATCAGAAGAGAGCAGCCCCAGCATTTT. This rearrangement joins TRBV30 to TRBJ1-5; D call uncertain. The CDR3 consists of 15 residues. The V end was cut by 2 bases, the J end by 7 bases, with 18 bases between. Germline V gene data show CDR1 as GTSNPN and CDR2 as SVGIG (reference sequence).

The chain has TRBV9 and TRBJ2-2, with a tentative D call TRBD1 (6 bases). This CDR3 contains 14 residues. Germline V gene lookup returns CDR1 SGDLS and CDR2 YYNGEE. V gave up 3 bases and J gave up 0 bases, with 6 bases separating them. CDR3 sequence reads: CASSEGANTGELFF. As DNA, the CDR3 is TGTGCCAGCAGCGAGGGGGCGAACACCGGGGAGCTGTTTTTT.

The V gene is TRBV21-1, the J gene TRBJ2-1; the DNA was not used to check the table's D call, TRBD2. TRBV21-1 is designated a pseudogene. The CDR3 contains 14 residues. Here the CDR3 reads CASSMEAGQGEQFF. In DNA form, the CDR3 reads TGTGCCAGCAGCATGGAGGCGGGGCAGGGCGAGCAGTTCTTC.

This clone was seen only a few times. This sequence joins TRBV7-2 and TRBJ1-1; D is perhaps TRBD1 (6 bases). CDR3 length: 13 residues. CDR1 and CDR2 (germline): SGHTA, FQGNSA. Trimming took 4 bases from V and 5 from J, leaving 11 bases between them. The CDR3 DNA sequence: TGTGCCAGCAGCTCGACAGGAACAACTGAAGCTTTCTTT. This translates into CASSSTGTTEAFF.

This clone has just one count. This chain connects TRBV27 to TRBJ2-3; 11 bases line up with TRBD2. The trim removed 6 bases at V and 0 bases at J, leaving 11 bases unmatched. From germline, CDR1 is MNHEY and CDR2 SMNVEV (reference sequence). The CDR3 consists of 18 residues. The CDR3 DNA is TGTGCCAGCAGCCGACTAGCGGGGAGTTCGGGGAGCACAGATACGCAGTATTTT. Amino acid sequence: CASSRLAGSSGSTDTQYF.

The CDR3 coding sequence is TGTGCCAGCAGCCCCGGACGGGAGACCCAGTACTTC. This codes for CASSPGRETQYF. The chain joins TRBV7-2 to TRBJ2-5; the D is unclear. Looked up from germline, CDR1 is SGHTA and CDR2 is FQGNSA. The CDR3 has 12 amino acids. V shed 5 bases and J shed 5 bases, with 9 bases lying between them.

This chain joins TRBV28 and TRBJ1-2; D gene unclear. The V end was cut by 6 bases, the J end by 8 bases, with 13 bases between. CDR3 length equals 12 residues. CDR1 and CDR2 (germline): MDHEN, SYDVKM. The CDR3 DNA reads TGTGCCAGCAGCTCAGCCCCGGGAGGCTACACCTTC. Amino acids: CASSSAPGGYTF.

The genes are TRBV9 and TRBJ1-1; unclear D gene. The V end was cut by 0 bases, the J end by 4 bases, with 10 bases between. The CDR3 runs to 14 residues. From germline, CDR1 is SGDLS and CDR2 YYNGEE. The CDR3 here is CASSVGSRGTEAFF. The CDR3 bases are TGTGCCAGCAGCGTAGGGTCCCGGGGCACTGAAGCTTTCTTT.

V and J are TRBV5-6 and TRBJ1-1; D is unresolved. Germline loops: CDR1 SGHDT, CDR2 YYEEEE. This CDR3 contains 13 residues. V dropped 4 bases and J dropped 0 bases, with 7 bases sitting between them. The CDR3 DNA is TGTGCCAGCAGCCTCACCATGAACACTGAAGCTTTCTTT. Protein sequence: CASSLTMNTEAFF.